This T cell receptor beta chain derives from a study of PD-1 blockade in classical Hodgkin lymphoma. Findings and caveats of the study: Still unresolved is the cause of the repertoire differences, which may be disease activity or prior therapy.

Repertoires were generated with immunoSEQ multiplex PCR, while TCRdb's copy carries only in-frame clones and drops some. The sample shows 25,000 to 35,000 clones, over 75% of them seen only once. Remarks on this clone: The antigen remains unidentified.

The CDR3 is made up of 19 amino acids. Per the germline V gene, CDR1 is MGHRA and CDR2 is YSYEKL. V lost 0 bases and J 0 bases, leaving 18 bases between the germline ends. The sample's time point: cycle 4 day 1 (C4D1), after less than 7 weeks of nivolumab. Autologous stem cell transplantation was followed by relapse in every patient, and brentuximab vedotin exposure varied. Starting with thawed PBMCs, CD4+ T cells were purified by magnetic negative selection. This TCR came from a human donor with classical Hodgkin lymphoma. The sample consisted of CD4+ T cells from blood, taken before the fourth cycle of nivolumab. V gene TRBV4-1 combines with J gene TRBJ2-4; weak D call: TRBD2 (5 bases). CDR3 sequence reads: CASSQDVTVGVVAKNIQYF. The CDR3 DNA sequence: TGCGCCAGCAGCCAAGATGTAACTGTCGGGGTCGTAGCCAAAAACATTCAGTACTTC.